The T cell receptor beta chain described here comes from a study of regulatory T cells in long-lasting Graves disease. Turning to the study itself: Antithyroid drug use was under 3 months in newly diagnosed Graves' patients.

With iRepertoire HTBI primers and Arm-PCR of CDR3 regions, TCR beta libraries were built. TCRdb called the multiplex PCR reads again in MiXCR, with one record for every CDR3 protein. Here the sample spans hundreds of thousands of distinct CDR3 sequences, around 15% being singletons. The CDR3 loop spans 16 amino acids. Trimming removed 1 base from V and 1 base from J, with 11 bases in between. This clonotype was observed many times. The time point is: newly diagnosed GD, antithyroid drugs for less than 3 months. Researchers made the TCR library from RNA that was extracted from PBMCs. This sample was shared with a second study, whose subject was T cells in Graves' hyperthyroidism and ophthalmopathy. That study reports: When the TCR CDR3 underwent first-round RT-PCR, the HTBI primer set was used. In simple terms, a model built on 13 V-J features told ophthalmopathy apart from stable hyperthyroidism.

This sequence originates from a woman aged 40-60 years with Graves disease. Sequences were derived from peripheral blood mononuclear cells (PBMCs), sampled at new diagnosis, from a patient treated with antithyroid drugs. The V and J genes are TRBV12-3 or TRBV12-4 and TRBJ1-5, with D possibly being TRBD1 (5 bases). This chain's CDR3 is CASSLGGGASNQPQHF. CDR3 in DNA: TGTGCCAGCAGTTTAGGTGGAGGGGCGAGCAATCAGCCCCAGCATTTT.